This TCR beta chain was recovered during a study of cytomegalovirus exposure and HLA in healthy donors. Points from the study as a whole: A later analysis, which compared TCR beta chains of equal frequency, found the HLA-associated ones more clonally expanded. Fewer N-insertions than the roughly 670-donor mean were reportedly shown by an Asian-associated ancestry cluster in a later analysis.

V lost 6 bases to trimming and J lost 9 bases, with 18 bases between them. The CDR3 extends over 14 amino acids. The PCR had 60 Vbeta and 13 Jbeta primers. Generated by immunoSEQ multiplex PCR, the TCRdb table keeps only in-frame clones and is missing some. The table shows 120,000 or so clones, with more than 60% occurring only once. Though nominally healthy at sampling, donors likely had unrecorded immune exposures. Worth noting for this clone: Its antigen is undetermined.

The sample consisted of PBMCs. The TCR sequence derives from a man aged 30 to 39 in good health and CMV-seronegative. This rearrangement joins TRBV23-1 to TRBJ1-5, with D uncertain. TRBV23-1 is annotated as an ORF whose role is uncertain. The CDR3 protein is CASSPLRPYGPQHF. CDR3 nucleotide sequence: TGCGCCAGCAGCCCCTTGCGCCCGTACGGGCCCCAGCATTTT.